This T cell receptor (beta chain) was sequenced during a study of beta chain features in type 1 diabetes. Notes on this clone: Its antigen is still unknown.

The CDR3 spans 14 residues. V gave up 0 bases and J gave up 1 base, with 8 bases separating them. The germline gives CDR1 SGHRS, CDR2 YFSETQ. Whole-study results and caveats: VDJ junctions from patients with type 1 diabetes contained fewer insertions and more deletions.

Expressed TCRB transcripts were sequenced because the entire RNA isolate underwent reverse transcription. Only in-frame clones appear in the TCRdb table, and some are missing; sequencing was by immunoSEQ multiplex PCR. The sample records a few hundred thousand clones, 7.5% to 10% being singletons. The source is a woman under 30 in good health. Specimen: naive CD4+ T cells from blood. The gene calls are TRBV5-1 and TRBJ2-7, with D unclear. The CDR3 sequence: CASSLGQLSYEQYF. The DNA for the CDR3 is TGCGCCAGCAGCTTGGGTCAGTTGTCCTACGAGCAGTACTTC.